This entry lists 30 T cell receptor beta chains sequenced from one sample in a study of cytomegalovirus exposure and HLA in healthy donors. Vbeta (60) and Jbeta (13) primers were used in the PCR. Profiling relied on immunoSEQ multiplex PCR, and the TCRdb table lists in-frame clones only, not all of them. The sample comprises around 100,000 clones, roughly three quarters of which are singletons, and about a tenth rests with the top ten. Material for sequencing was PBMCs. The receptors here all came from a man aged 35 to 55 in good health and CMV-seropositive.

The chain recombines TRBV7-3 with TRBJ2-3; possible D gene TRBD1, 5 bases. The CDR3 consists of 14 residues. CDR1 SGHTA and CDR2 FQGTGA come from the germline V gene. V lost 5 bases, J lost 2 bases, and 11 bases lay in between. This CDR3 is CASSPGASTDTQYF. The CDR3 DNA reads TGTGCCAGCAGCCCTGGGGCCTCCACAGATACGCAGTATTTT.

The chain is built from TRBV28 and TRBJ2-7, with D possibly matching TRBD1 (6 bases). V gave up 9 bases and J gave up 2 bases, with 14 bases separating them. CDR1 is MDHEN, CDR2 SYDVKM, per germline. The CDR3 has 13 residues. The CDR3 region has the DNA TGTGCCAGTACAGGGTTCAACCCCTACGAGCAGTACTTC. Translating it yields CASTGFNPYEQYF.

The chain joins TRBV29-1 to TRBJ2-7, with TRBD1 matching 9 bases. CDR3 length: 13 residues. Germline V gives CDR1 SQVTM, CDR2 ANQGSEA. After removal of 1 base from V and 4 bases from J, the junction contained 2 bases not matched to a gene. In DNA form, the CDR3 reads TGCAGCGTTGAAGGGGGACAGGGATACGAGCAGTACTTC. Translated: CSVEGGQGYEQYF.

The rearrangement joins TRBV27 to TRBJ2-3; 10 nucleotides agree with TRBD1. The junction had 13 bases not matched to a gene; V was cut back by 3 bases and J by 4 bases. Germline V lookup: CDR1 MNHEY, CDR2 SMNVEV (reference sequence). The CDR3 covers 18 residues. The DNA for the CDR3 is TGTGCCAGCAGTTTCCGTCTAGTGGGACAGGGGACGCCAGATACGCAGTATTTT. It encodes CASSFRLVGQGTPDTQYF.

The chain carries TRBV5-1 and TRBJ2-1, with TRBD2 identical over 9 bases. V shed 4 bases, J shed 5 bases, and the junction held 16 bases outside the gene matches. This CDR3 has 18 residues. Per germline, CDR1 SGHRS and CDR2 YFSETQ. CDR3 protein: CASSPYGGREGRNNEQFF. CDR3 in DNA: TGCGCCAGCAGCCCGTACGGGGGGCGGGAGGGCCGGAACAATGAGCAGTTCTTC. The full variable domain, completed using reference TRBV5-1 and TRBJ2-1, is KAGVTQTPRYLIKTRGQQVTLSCSPISGHRSVSWYQQTPGQGLQFLFEYFSETQRNKGNFPGRFSGRQFSNSRSEMNVSTLELGDSALYLCASSPYGGREGRNNEQFFGPGTRLTVL.

This clone was found once. The chain carries TRBV29-1 and TRBJ2-5; TRBD2 agrees at 12 bases. V shed 7 bases, J shed 4 bases, and the junction held 4 bases outside the gene matches. CDR1 is SQVTM, CDR2 ANQGSEA, per germline. The CDR3 runs 13 residues. CDR3 sequence: CSAAGLAGETQYF. DNA of the CDR3: TGCAGCGCCGCGGGACTAGCGGGAGAGACCCAGTACTTC.

The sample holds a few counts of this clone. V gene TRBV5-1 combines with J gene TRBJ2-1; D might be TRBD2 (6 bases). CDR1 is SGHRS, CDR2 YFSETQ, per germline. V lost 4 bases to trimming and J lost 2 bases, with 16 bases between them. The CDR3 has 16 amino acids. CDR3 loop: CASSARGGKTYNEQFF. CDR3 DNA sequence: TGCGCCAGCAGCGCAAGGGGCGGGAAAACCTACAATGAGCAGTTCTTC.

CDR3 sequence reads: CASRWTPSGQETQYF. CDR3 in DNA: TGTGCCAGCAGATGGACCCCTTCGGGACAAGAGACCCAGTACTTC. The genes are TRBV6-5 and TRBJ2-5, with a weak D call TRBD2 (5 bases). Germline CDR1 is MNHEY and CDR2 is SVGAGI. The CDR3 covers 15 residues. Trimming pared 6 bases from V and 2 bases from J, leaving 16 bases between.

The chain couples TRBV5-5 to TRBJ1-5, with TRBD1 identical over 9 bases. With V trimmed by 6 bases and J by 1 base, 5 bases remained unmatched. The germline CDR1 and CDR2 sequences are SGHKS and YYEKEE (reference sequence). The CDR3 spans 15 residues. The CDR3 here is CASKTGGGSNQPQHF. CDR3 sequence (DNA): TGTGCCAGCAAGACAGGGGGAGGGAGCAATCAGCCCCAGCATTTT.

The chain has TRBV11-2 and TRBJ1-1; D gene unclear. Germline lookup yields CDR1 SGHAT and CDR2 FQNNGV. V lost 6 bases and J 2 bases, leaving 7 bases between the germline ends. The length of the CDR3 is 12 residues. This chain's CDR3 is CASRAANTEAFF. Written as DNA, the CDR3 is TGTGCCAGCAGGGCGGCCAACACTGAAGCTTTCTTT.

This chain links TRBV30 with TRBJ2-7; a possible D gene is TRBD2 (7 bases). V gave up 7 bases and J gave up 6 bases, with 19 bases separating them. CDR1 is GTSNPN and CDR2 is SVGIG in the germline V gene (reference sequence). The CDR3 is made up of 13 amino acids. DNA of the CDR3: TGTGCCTCAGGAGGGGGGGCTTTGCGCGAGCAGTACGTC. This encodes CASGGGALREQYV.

The chain is built from TRBV29-1 and TRBJ2-7; TRBD1 matches at 8 bases. This CDR3 is built from 14 residues. Germline V lookup: CDR1 SQVTM, CDR2 ANQGSEA. The ends lost 2 bases at V and 2 bases at J; junction bases unmatched: 5. The CDR3 coding sequence is TGCAGCGTTGAAAGCGGACAGGGTCCCTACGAGCAGTACGTC. It is translated as CSVESGQGPYEQYV.

This chain links TRBV4-1 with TRBJ1-5; a weak D match, TRBD1 (5 bases). The germline V and J ends were trimmed by 2 bases and 3 bases, with 14 bases remaining between them. Germline lookup yields CDR1 MGHRA and CDR2 YSYEKL. The CDR3 extends over 16 amino acids. This chain's CDR3 is CASSQISGMYNQPQHF. DNA of the CDR3: TGCGCCAGCAGCCAAATATCAGGGATGTACAATCAGCCCCAGCATTTT.

There are a few counts of this clone. This chain links TRBV5-6 with TRBJ1-5; D uncertain. The CDR3 has 14 amino acids. Trimming removed 2 bases from V and 3 bases from J, with 9 bases in between. Germline V gene sequence: CDR1 SGHDT, CDR2 YYEEEE. This CDR3 reads CASSFAENNQPQHF. The CDR3 coding sequence is TGTGCCAGCAGCTTTGCGGAAAACAATCAGCCCCAGCATTTT.

The gene calls are TRBV10-1 and TRBJ2-7, with a possible D match to TRBD1 (5 bases). This CDR3 is 16 amino acids long. CDR1 is WNHNN, CDR2 SYGVQD, per germline (reference sequence). Trimming left V 4 bases short and J 0 bases short, with 16 bases between. The CDR3 loop is CASSVIQTVCSYEQYV. DNA for the CDR3: TGCGCCAGCAGTGTTATACAGACAGTGTGCTCCTACGAGCAGTACGTC.

The table lists this clone with a few counts. The chain recombines TRBV2 with TRBJ2-1; TRBD1 matches 11 bases. V shed 5 bases and J 4 bases; nucleotides not matched to a gene: 4. Germline values: CDR1 SNHLY, CDR2 FYNNEI. The CDR3 is made up of 15 amino acids. CDR3 in DNA: TGTGCCAGCAGTCTAGGGACAGGGGGGTACAATGAGCAGTTCTTC. Its protein product is CASSLGTGGYNEQFF.

V usage is TRBV9 and J usage is TRBJ2-7; 7 bases map to TRBD2. V dropped 4 bases and J dropped 0; count of bases not matched to a gene: 7. Germline-derived CDR1 and CDR2 are SGDLS and YYNGEE. CDR3 length: 15 residues. CDR3 nucleotides: TGTGCCAGCAGCCAACGGGGGGAGGTCTCCTACGAGCAGTACTTC. Its protein product is CASSQRGEVSYEQYF.

This chain uses TRBV5-6 with TRBJ2-3; D is undetermined. This CDR3 contains 14 residues. The V end was cut by 4 bases, the J end by 5 bases, with 14 bases between. Germline assignment: CDR1 SGHDT and CDR2 YYEEEE. CDR3 DNA sequence: TGTGCCAGCAGCCTGCCACCCCTAGGAGATACGCAGTATTTT. Translated: CASSLPPLGDTQYF.

This sequence joins TRBV7-3 and TRBJ2-1; D call uncertain. Per germline, CDR1 SGHTA and CDR2 FQGTGA. V was clipped by 0 bases and J by 9 bases, with 3 bases between them. The CDR3 has 11 amino acids. This chain's CDR3 is CASSLTREQFF. As DNA, the CDR3 is TGTGCCAGCAGCTTAACTCGTGAGCAGTTCTTC.

Here the CDR3 reads CASSLLLRGTEAFF. The CDR3 coding sequence is TGTGCCAGCAGCCTACTCCTCCGGGGTACTGAAGCTTTCTTT. This chain joins TRBV7-2 and TRBJ1-1; no clear D. In germline, CDR1 is SGHTA, CDR2 FQGNSA. CDR3 length: 14 residues. Trimming stripped 5 bases from V and 5 bases from J, with 15 bases between. Together with reference TRBV7-2 and TRBJ1-1, the CDR3 gives the full variable domain: GAGVSQSPSNKVTEKGKDVELRCDPISGHTALYWYRQSLGQGLEFLIYFQGNSAPDKSGLPSDRFSAERTGGSVSTLTIQRTQQEDSAVYLCASSLLLRGTEAFFGQGTRLTVV.

The gene calls are TRBV11-2 and TRBJ2-2, with D tentatively TRBD2 (6 bases). CDR1 is SGHAT and CDR2 is FQNNGV in the germline V gene. V lost 5 bases to trimming and J lost 5 bases, with 12 bases between them. There are 14 residues in the CDR3. Here the CDR3 reads CASSRFSGTGELFF. The CDR3 DNA reads TGTGCCAGCAGCCGATTTAGCGGTACCGGGGAGCTGTTTTTT.

The chain couples TRBV6-5 to TRBJ1-2; possible D gene TRBD1, 6 bases. Germline V gene lookup returns CDR1 MNHEY and CDR2 SVGAGI. The CDR3 has 14 amino acids. Trimming removed 6 bases from V and 2 bases from J, with 13 bases in between. CDR3 amino acids: CASRPNTGNYGYTF. DNA of the CDR3: TGTGCCAGCAGGCCAAACACAGGGAACTATGGCTACACCTTC.

With respect to this clone: Within the sample, other DNA sequences also encode this same CDR3. This chain joins TRBV30 and TRBJ2-3; D ambiguous. CDR3 length equals 12 residues. The V and J ends lost 3 bases and 0 bases respectively, with 4 bases between them. Germline CDR1 is GTSNPN and CDR2 is SVGIG (reference sequence). CDR3 bases: TGTGCCTGGAGCCCAAGCACAGATACGCAGTATTTT. Protein sequence: CAWSPSTDTQYF.

This clone has a handful of counts. The J gene is TRBJ2-1, the V gene TRBV5-1; 9 positions agree with TRBD1. Germline V gives CDR1 SGHRS, CDR2 YFSETQ. The CDR3 loop spans 16 amino acids. The V and J ends lost 6 bases and 0 bases, in that order; junction bases with no gene match: 7. The CDR3: CASMRTGESSYNEQFF. In DNA form, the CDR3 reads TGCGCCAGCATGCGGACAGGGGAGAGCTCCTACAATGAGCAGTTCTTC.

This clone was counted a few times. The rearrangement links TRBV18 to TRBJ1-2; TRBD1 aligns across 9 bases. CDR1 and CDR2 from the germline V gene are KGHSH and LQKENI. Trimming took 6 bases from V and 8 from J; bases not matched to a gene: 4. The CDR3 covers 12 residues. This CDR3 reads CASSGQGRGYTF. The CDR3 coding sequence is TGTGCCAGCTCTGGACAGGGGCGAGGCTACACCTTC.

The gene calls are TRBV27 and TRBJ1-2; D may be TRBD1 (5 bases). Trimming cost V 8 bases and J 8 bases, with 18 bases left between them. In germline, CDR1 is MNHEY, CDR2 SMNVEV (reference sequence). This CDR3 has 13 residues. CDR3 nucleotide sequence: TGTGCCAGCGCCAAGATACAGGAGGGGGGCTACACCTTC. Its translation is CASAKIQEGGYTF.

The J gene is TRBJ1-2, the V gene TRBV28; TRBD1 is a possible D gene (5 bases). Trimming removed 7 bases at V and 8 bases at J, with 17 bases between. CDR1 MDHEN and CDR2 SYDVKM come from the germline V gene. The CDR3 runs to 13 residues. The CDR3 sequence is CASNPRGKTGYTF. The CDR3 DNA sequence: TGTGCCAGCAACCCAAGGGGTAAAACCGGCTACACCTTC.

This rearrangement joins TRBV5-1 to TRBJ2-1; unclear D gene. CDR3 length: 12 residues. Trimming took off 2 bases at V and 8 bases at J, with 8 bases between the two ends. Germline values: CDR1 SGHRS, CDR2 YFSETQ. The CDR3 loop reads CASSFNTHEQFF. Here the CDR3 DNA reads TGCGCCAGCAGCTTTAACACCCATGAGCAGTTCTTC.

This sequence joins TRBV18 and TRBJ2-7; 9 bases align to TRBD2. Germline assignment: CDR1 KGHSH and CDR2 LQKENI. The CDR3 covers 16 residues. V shed 1 base and J 2 bases; nucleotides not matched to a gene: 6. CDR3 coding DNA: TGTGCCAGCTCACCACGTGGGACTAGCAGAACCTACGAGCAGTACGTC. Its translation is CASSPRGTSRTYEQYV.

V gene TRBV7-9 combines with J gene TRBJ2-7; a weak D match, TRBD2 (7 bases). CDR1 and CDR2 (germline): SEHNR, FQNEAQ (reference sequence). Trimming cost V 11 bases and J 7 bases, with 15 bases left between them. CDR3 length: 11 residues. The CDR3 spells CAVRGAREQYF. The CDR3 coding sequence is TGTGCCGTACGGGGGGCGCGGGAGCAGTACTTC.